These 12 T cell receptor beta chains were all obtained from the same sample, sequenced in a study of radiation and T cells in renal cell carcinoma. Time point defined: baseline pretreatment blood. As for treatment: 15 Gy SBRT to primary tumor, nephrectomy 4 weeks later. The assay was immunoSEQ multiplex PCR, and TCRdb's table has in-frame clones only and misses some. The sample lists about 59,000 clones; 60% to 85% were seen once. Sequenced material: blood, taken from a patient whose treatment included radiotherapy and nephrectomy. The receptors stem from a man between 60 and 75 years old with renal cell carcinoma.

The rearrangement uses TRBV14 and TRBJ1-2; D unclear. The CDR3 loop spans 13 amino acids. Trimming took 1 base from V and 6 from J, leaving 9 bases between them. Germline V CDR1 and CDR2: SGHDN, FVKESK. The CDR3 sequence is CASSQAGIDGYTF. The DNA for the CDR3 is TGTGCCAGCAGCCAAGCGGGGATTGATGGCTACACCTTC.

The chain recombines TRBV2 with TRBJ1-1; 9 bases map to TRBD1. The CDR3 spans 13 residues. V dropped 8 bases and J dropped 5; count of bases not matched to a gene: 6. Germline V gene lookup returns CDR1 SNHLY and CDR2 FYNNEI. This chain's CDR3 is CASGQGRATEAFF. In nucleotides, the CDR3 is TGTGCCAGCGGACAGGGGAGGGCTACTGAAGCTTTCTTT.

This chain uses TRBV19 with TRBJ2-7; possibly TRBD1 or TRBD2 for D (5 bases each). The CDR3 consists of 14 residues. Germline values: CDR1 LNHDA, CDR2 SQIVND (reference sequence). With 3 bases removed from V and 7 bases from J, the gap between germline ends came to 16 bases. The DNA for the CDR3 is TGTGCCAGTAGTATGGGGACCGTACCGAAGGAGCAGTACTTC. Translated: CASSMGTVPKEQYF. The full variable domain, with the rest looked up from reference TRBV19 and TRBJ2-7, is DGGITQSPKYLFRKEGQNVTLSCEQNLNHDAMYWYRQDPGQGLRLIYYSQIVNDFQKGDIAEGYSVSREKKESFPLTVTSAQKNPTAFYLCASSMGTVPKEQYFGPGTRLTVT.

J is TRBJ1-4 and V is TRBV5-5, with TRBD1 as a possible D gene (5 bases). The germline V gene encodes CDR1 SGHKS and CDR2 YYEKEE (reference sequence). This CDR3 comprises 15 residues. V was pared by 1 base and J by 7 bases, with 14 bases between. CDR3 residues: CASSLMGEVGEKLFF. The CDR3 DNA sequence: TGTGCCAGCAGCTTGATGGGGGAAGTTGGTGAAAAACTGTTTTTT. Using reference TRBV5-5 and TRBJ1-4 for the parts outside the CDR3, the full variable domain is DAGVTQSPTHLIKTRGQQVTLRCSPISGHKSVSWYQQVLGQGPQFIFQYYEKEERGRGNFPDRFSARQFPNYSSELNVNALLLGDSALYLCASSLMGEVGEKLFFGSGTQLSVL.

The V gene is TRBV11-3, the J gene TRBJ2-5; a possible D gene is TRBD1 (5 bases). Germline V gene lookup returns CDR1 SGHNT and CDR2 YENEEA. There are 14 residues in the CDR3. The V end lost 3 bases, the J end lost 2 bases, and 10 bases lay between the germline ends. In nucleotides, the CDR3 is TGTGCCAGCAGCTTCCGACAGAATCAAGAGACCCAGTACTTC. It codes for CASSFRQNQETQYF. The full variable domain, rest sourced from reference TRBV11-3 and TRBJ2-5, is EAGVVQSPRYKIIEKKQPVAFWCNPISGHNTLYWYLQNLGQGPELLIRYENEEAVDDSQLPKDRFSAERLKGVDSTLKIQPAELGDSAVYLCASSFRQNQETQYFGPGTRLLVL.

The CDR3 loop reads CASRTSSGELFF. CDR3 coding DNA: TGTGCCAGCAGGACCAGTAGTGGGGAGCTGTTTTTT. The chain has TRBV9 and TRBJ2-2; D is ambiguous. This CDR3 region has 12 residues. Deletions cut 5 bases from V and 8 bases from J, with 10 bases between. Germline V gene data show CDR1 as SGDLS and CDR2 as YYNGEE.

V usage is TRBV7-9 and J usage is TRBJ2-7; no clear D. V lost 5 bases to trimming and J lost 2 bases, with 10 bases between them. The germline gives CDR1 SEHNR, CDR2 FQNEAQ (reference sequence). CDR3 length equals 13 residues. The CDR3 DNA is TGTGCCAGCAGCCGGACCCAAGCCTACGAGCAGTACTTC. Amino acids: CASSRTQAYEQYF.

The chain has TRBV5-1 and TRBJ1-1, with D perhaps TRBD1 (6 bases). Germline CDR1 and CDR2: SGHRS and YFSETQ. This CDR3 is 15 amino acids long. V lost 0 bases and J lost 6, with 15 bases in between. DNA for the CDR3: TGCGCCAGCAGCTTGGGAGGACAGACCGTGGCTGAAGCTTTCTTT. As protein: CASSLGGQTVAEAFF.

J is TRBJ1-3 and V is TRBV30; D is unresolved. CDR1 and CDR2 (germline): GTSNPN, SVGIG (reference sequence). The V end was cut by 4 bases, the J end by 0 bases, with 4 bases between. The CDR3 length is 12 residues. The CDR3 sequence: CAWKRSGNTIYF. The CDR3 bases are TGTGCCTGGAAACGCTCTGGAAACACCATATATTTT.

This chain's CDR3 is CASSQYKGNYGYTF. In DNA, the CDR3 is TGCGCCAGCAGCCAATATAAGGGTAACTATGGCTACACCTTC. V usage is TRBV4-3 and J usage is TRBJ1-2; D is uncertain. Trimming took off 2 bases at V and 1 base at J, with 8 bases between the two ends. The CDR3 loop spans 14 amino acids. Germline lookup yields CDR1 LGHNA and CDR2 YSLEER.

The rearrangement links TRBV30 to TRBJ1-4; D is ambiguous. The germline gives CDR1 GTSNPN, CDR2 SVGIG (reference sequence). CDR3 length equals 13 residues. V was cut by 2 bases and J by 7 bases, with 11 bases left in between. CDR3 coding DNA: TGTGCCTGGAGTACCTCCGAAGGTGAAAAACTGTTTTTT. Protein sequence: CAWSTSEGEKLFF.

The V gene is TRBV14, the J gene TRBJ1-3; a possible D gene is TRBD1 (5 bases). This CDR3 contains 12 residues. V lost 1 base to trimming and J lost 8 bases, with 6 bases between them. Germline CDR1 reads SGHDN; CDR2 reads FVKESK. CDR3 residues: CASSQAGYTIYF. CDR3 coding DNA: TGTGCCAGCAGCCAAGCAGGGTACACCATATATTTT.